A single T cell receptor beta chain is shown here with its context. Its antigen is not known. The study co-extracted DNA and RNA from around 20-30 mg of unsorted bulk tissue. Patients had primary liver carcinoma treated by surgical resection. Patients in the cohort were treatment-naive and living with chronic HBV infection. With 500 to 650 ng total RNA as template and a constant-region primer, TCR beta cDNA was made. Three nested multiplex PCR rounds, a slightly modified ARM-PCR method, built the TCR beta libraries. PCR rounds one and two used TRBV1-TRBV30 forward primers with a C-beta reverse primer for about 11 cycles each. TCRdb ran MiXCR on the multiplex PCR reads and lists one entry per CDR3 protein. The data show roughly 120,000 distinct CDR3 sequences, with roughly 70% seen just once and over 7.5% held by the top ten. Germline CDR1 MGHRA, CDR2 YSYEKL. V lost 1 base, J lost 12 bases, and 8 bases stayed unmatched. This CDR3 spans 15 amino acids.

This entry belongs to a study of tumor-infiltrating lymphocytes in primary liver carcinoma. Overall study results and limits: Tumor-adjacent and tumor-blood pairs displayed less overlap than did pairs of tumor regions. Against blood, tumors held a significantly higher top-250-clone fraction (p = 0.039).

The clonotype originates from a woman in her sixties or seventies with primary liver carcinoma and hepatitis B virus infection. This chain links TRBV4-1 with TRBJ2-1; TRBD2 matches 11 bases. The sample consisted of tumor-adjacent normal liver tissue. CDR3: CASSQVLAGVGGQFF. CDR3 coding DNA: TGCGCCAGCAGCCAAGTACTAGCGGGAGTCGGTGGGCAGTTCTTC.